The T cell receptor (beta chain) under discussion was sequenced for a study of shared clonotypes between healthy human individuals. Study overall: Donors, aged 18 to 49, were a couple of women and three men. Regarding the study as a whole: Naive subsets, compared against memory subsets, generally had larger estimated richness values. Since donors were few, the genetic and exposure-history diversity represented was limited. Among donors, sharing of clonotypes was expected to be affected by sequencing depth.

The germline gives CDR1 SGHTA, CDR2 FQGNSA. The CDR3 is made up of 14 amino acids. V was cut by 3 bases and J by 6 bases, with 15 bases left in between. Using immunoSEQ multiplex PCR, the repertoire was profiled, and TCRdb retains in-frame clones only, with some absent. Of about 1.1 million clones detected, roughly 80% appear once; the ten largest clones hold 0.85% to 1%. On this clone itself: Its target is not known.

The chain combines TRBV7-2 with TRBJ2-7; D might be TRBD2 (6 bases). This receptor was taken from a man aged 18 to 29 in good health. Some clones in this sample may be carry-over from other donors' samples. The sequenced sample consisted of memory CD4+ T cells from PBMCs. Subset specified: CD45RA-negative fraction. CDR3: CASSLMTSSGEQYF. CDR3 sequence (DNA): TGTGCCAGCAGCTTGATGACTAGTTCCGGCGAGCAGTACTTC.